These T cell receptor beta chains were read from a single sample in a study of shared clonotypes between healthy human individuals. Repertoires were generated with immunoSEQ multiplex PCR, while TCRdb's copy carries only in-frame clones and drops some. Of millions of clones in the sample, about 95% were seen once. Sample: naive CD4+ T cells sorted from blood. All receptors derive from a man aged 18 to 29 in good health. Each CDR3 is given with its conserved first and last residue. The D gene is left open where the match is weak. Size is stated for part of the rows, as once, few or many counts, or as a class when the clone is expanded.

cdr3_length,j_call,d_call,v_call,clone_size,cdr3_aa,cdr3_nt
12,TRBJ1-1,.,TRBV10-3,.,CAISENSYEAFF,TGTGCCATCAGTGAAAATTCTTATGAAGCTTTCTTT
14,TRBJ2-1,TRBD2,TRBV29-1,.,CSVNGLAGGNEQFF,TGCAGCGTCAACGGACTAGCGGGAGGCAATGAGCAGTTCTTC
15,TRBJ2-3,.,TRBV11-2,.,CASSLAGLTTDTQYF,TGTGCCAGCAGCTTAGCCGGACTAACCACAGATACGCAGTATTTT
15,TRBJ2-7,TRBD2,TRBV10-2,.,CASSEAGLAAAKQYF,TGCGCCAGCAGTGAGGCGGGACTAGCGGCTGCCAAGCAGTACTTC
14,TRBJ2-5,TRBD1,TRBV6-1,once,CASSPGGAGETQYF,TGTGCCAGCAGCCCAGGGGGCGCGGGGGAGACCCAGTACTTC
17,TRBJ1-6,.,TRBV27,.,CASSERRYWDIHSPLHF,TGTGCCAGCAGTGAACGAAGGTATTGGGACATCCATTCACCCCTCCACTTT
12,TRBJ1-1,.,TRBV7-9,.,CASSFWGSEAFF,TGTGCCAGCAGCTTCTGGGGTTCTGAAGCTTTCTTT
15,TRBJ2-1,TRBD2,TRBV4-1,.,CASSQARGLVNEQFF,TGCGCCAGCAGCCAAGCAAGGGGACTAGTCAATGAGCAGTTCTTC
16,TRBJ2-7,TRBD1,TRBV30,.,CAWRGPSGQGDYEQYF,TGTGCCTGGAGGGGCCCGTCGGGACAGGGGGACTACGAGCAGTACTTC
16,TRBJ1-3,.,TRBV5-1,.,CASSTGRVGPGNTIYF,TGCGCCAGCAGCACGGGACGTGTAGGACCTGGAAACACCATATATTTT
17,TRBJ1-1,.,TRBV5-4,.,CASSLFSGQGLGTEAFF,TGTGCCAGCAGCTTGTTTTCCGGGCAGGGGCTTGGCACTGAAGCTTTCTTT
18,TRBJ2-5,TRBD2,TRBV5-1,.,CASSLAGGRALGLETQYF,TGCGCCAGCAGCTTGGCGGGCGGGAGGGCCCTCGGTTTAGAGACCCAGTACTTC
11,TRBJ2-1,TRBD2,TRBV30,.,CAGGGDNEQFF,TGTGCTGGCGGGGGAGACAATGAGCAGTTCTTC
16,TRBJ2-5,TRBD2,TRBV7-9,.,CASSFYQTSGQETQYF,TGTGCCAGCAGCTTTTACCAGACTAGCGGTCAAGAGACCCAGTACTTC
14,TRBJ2-7,TRBD1,TRBV5-4,.,CASSFPGQGYEQYF,TGTGCCAGCAGCTTCCCGGGACAGGGTTACGAGCAGTACTTC
16,TRBJ2-3,TRBD2,TRBV2,.,CASSSLTSGASDTQYF,TGTGCCAGCAGTAGTTTGACTAGCGGGGCCTCAGATACGCAGTATTTT
13,TRBJ1-2,.,TRBV6-1,once,CASSEGRGYGYTF,TGTGCCAGCAGTGAAGGAAGGGGCTATGGCTACACCTTC
17,TRBJ2-1,TRBD2,TRBV4-1,.,CASSHLTSGGGYNEQFF,TGCGCCAGCAGCCACCTAACTAGCGGGGGAGGATACAATGAGCAGTTCTTC
11,TRBJ2-4,.,TRBV2,.,CASNSENIQYF,TGTGCCAGCAATTCCGAAAACATTCAGTACTTC
17,TRBJ2-3,.,TRBV4-2,.,CASSQAFWTASTDTQYF,TGTGCCAGCAGCCAAGCCTTCTGGACGGCTAGCACAGATACGCAGTATTTT
14,TRBJ2-3,.,TRBV19,.,CASRDGKLTDTQYF,TGTGCCAGTAGGGACGGGAAACTCACAGATACGCAGTATTTT
14,TRBJ2-3,TRBD2,TRBV29-1,.,CSVSGGSNTDTQYF,TGCAGCGTTTCGGGGGGGTCTAACACAGATACGCAGTATTTT
14,TRBJ1-6,.,TRBV6-5,.,CASSYGQGSSPLHF,TGTGCCAGCAGTTACGGGCAGGGATCATCACCCCTCCACTTT
16,TRBJ1-6,.,TRBV5-4,.,CASSLGPRNDNSPLHF,TGTGCCAGCAGCTTGGGGCCCCGTAACGATAATTCACCCCTCCACTTT
18,TRBJ2-2,TRBD2,TRBV5-6,.,CASSLFLGLAGEIGELFF,TGTGCCAGCAGCTTATTCCTCGGACTAGCGGGAGAGATCGGGGAGCTGTTTTTT
15,TRBJ2-1,TRBD2,TRBV5-4,.,CASSLGGASYNEQFF,TGTGCCAGCAGCCTCGGGGGGGCCTCCTACAATGAGCAGTTCTTC
10,TRBJ2-5,.,TRBV2,.,CASRSETQYF,TGTGCCAGCAGGTCAGAGACCCAGTACTTC
16,TRBJ2-1,.,TRBV5-4,.,CASSSGGTGSYNEQFF,TGTGCCAGCAGCTCGGGAGGGACAGGGTCCTACAATGAGCAGTTCTTC
15,TRBJ2-3,.,TRBV30,.,CAWRRGVGVVDTQYF,TGTGCCTGGAGGCGGGGAGTGGGAGTGGTGGATACGCAGTATTTT
13,TRBJ1-1,.,TRBV29-1,.,CSVVYSQNTEAFF,TGCAGCGTTGTATATAGCCAGAACACTGAAGCTTTCTTT
13,TRBJ1-1,TRBD1,TRBV5-4,.,CASSLTGVTEAFF,TGTGCCAGCAGCCTTACAGGGGTCACTGAAGCTTTCTTT
11,TRBJ2-5,.,TRBV7-6,.,CASSFTETQYF,TGTGCCAGCAGCTTCACAGAGACCCAGTACTTC
10,TRBJ2-1,.,TRBV20-1,.,CSAGESEQFF,TGCAGTGCTGGGGAAAGTGAGCAGTTCTTC
15,TRBJ2-2,TRBD2,TRBV5-1,few,CASSLLAGETGELFF,TGCGCCAGCAGCCTACTAGCGGGAGAGACCGGGGAGCTGTTTTTT
14,TRBJ1-2,.,TRBV9,.,CASSVGEGVYGYTF,TGTGCCAGCAGCGTAGGGGAGGGCGTCTATGGCTACACCTTC
15,TRBJ2-7,TRBD1,TRBV6-6,.,CASRRPGQGSYEQYF,TGTGCCAGCAGGCGACCGGGACAGGGGTCCTACGAGCAGTACTTC
13,TRBJ1-4,.,TRBV7-2,.,CASSPETGRKLFF,TGTGCCAGCAGCCCAGAGACAGGACGAAAACTGTTTTTT
18,TRBJ2-7,TRBD2,TRBV11-2,.,CASSLGLAGGLGGTEQYF,TGTGCCAGCAGCTTAGGACTAGCGGGAGGGCTAGGGGGTACCGAGCAGTACTTC
13,TRBJ1-2,.,TRBV7-9,.,CASSLISSMGYTF,TGTGCCAGCAGCTTAATTTCGTCTATGGGCTACACCTTC
14,TRBJ2-7,TRBD1,TRBV6-5,once,CASSSGQGAYEQYF,TGTGCCAGCAGTTCCGGACAGGGGGCCTACGAGCAGTACTTC
13,TRBJ2-7,.,TRBV10-3,.,CAISEWQEYEQYF,TGTGCCATCAGTGAGTGGCAGGAGTACGAGCAGTACTTC
12,TRBJ2-1,.,TRBV10-1,.,CASISGGPKQFF,TGCGCCAGCATCTCCGGGGGACCCAAGCAGTTCTTC
15,TRBJ1-2,TRBD1,TRBV14,.,CASSHRTGGGYGYTF,TGTGCCAGCAGCCACCGGACAGGGGGGGGCTATGGCTACACCTTC
16,TRBJ1-2,.,TRBV4-1,many,CASSQDRSSGNYGYTF,TGCGCCAGCAGCCAAGACAGGTCCTCCGGGAACTATGGCTACACCTTC
14,TRBJ1-2,TRBD1,TRBV11-2,.,CASSTGTGFYGYTF,TGTGCCAGCAGCACCGGGACAGGATTCTATGGCTACACCTTC
16,TRBJ1-1,.,TRBV5-6,.,CASSLVGSLTNTEAFF,TGTGCCAGCAGCTTGGTCGGCAGCCTGACGAACACTGAAGCTTTCTTT
14,TRBJ1-2,.,TRBV10-3,.,CAATNDRKGGGYTF,TGTGCCGCCACCAACGACAGGAAAGGGGGTGGCTACACCTTC
14,TRBJ1-5,TRBD1,TRBV5-1,.,CASSQGQSNQPQHF,TGCGCCAGCAGCCAGGGACAGAGCAATCAGCCCCAGCATTTT
13,TRBJ1-2,TRBD1,TRBV10-2,.,CASNDRASYGYTF,TGCGCCAGCAACGACAGGGCATCCTATGGCTACACCTTC
14,TRBJ1-6,.,TRBV6-5,.,CASSYGELNSPLHF,TGTGCCAGCAGTTATGGGGAGCTTAATTCACCCCTCCACTTT
16,TRBJ2-2,TRBD1,TRBV5-1,.,CASSHLTGANTGELFF,TGCGCCAGCAGCCACCTGACAGGGGCTAACACCGGGGAGCTGTTTTTT